The rows below give T cell receptor beta chains drawn from one sample of a study of shared clonotypes between healthy human individuals. The protocol was immunoSEQ multiplex PCR, while the TCRdb copy is restricted to in-frame clones and leaves out a portion. The profile shows more than 400,000 clones, roughly 95% of them singletons. Sequenced input: naive CD4+ T cells sorted from blood. The receptors were sampled from a woman in her 30s in good health. CDR3s include the opening cysteine and the closing phenylalanine or tryptophan. The D gene is left open where the match is weak. Clone size is shown for a subset of rows, as once, few, many or a class of expanded clone.

D	V	size	J	CDR3	DNA
-	TRBV6-1	-	TRBJ2-7	CASSDRADEQYF	TGTGCCAGCAGTGACAGGGCTGACGAGCAGTACTTC
-	TRBV6-1	-	TRBJ2-1	CASSEGGDEQFF	TGTGCCAGCAGTGAAGGGGGCGATGAGCAGTTCTTC
-	TRBV7-7	-	TRBJ2-1	CASSGGRSSYNEQFF	TGTGCCAGCAGCGGAGGTAGGAGCTCCTACAATGAGCAGTTCTTC
-	TRBV30	-	TRBJ1-5	CAWSHGGDQPQHF	TGTGCCTGGAGTCACGGGGGTGATCAGCCCCAGCATTTT
TRBD1	TRBV7-9	-	TRBJ2-2	CASRRDRGWTGELFF	TGTGCCAGCCGCCGGGACAGGGGGTGGACCGGGGAGCTGTTTTTT
TRBD2	TRBV5-1	once	TRBJ2-1	CASSLGTSGTDEQFF	TGCGCCAGCAGCCTTGGGACTAGCGGGACCGATGAGCAGTTCTTC
-	TRBV21-1	-	TRBJ2-7	CASGTRWTGCHEQYF	TGTGCCAGCGGAACCCGATGGACAGGGTGCCACGAGCAGTACTTC
-	TRBV5-8	-	TRBJ2-2	CASSRRASGELFF	TGTGCCAGCAGCCGCCGAGCCTCCGGGGAGCTGTTTTTT
-	TRBV7-2	-	TRBJ1-2	CASSKRENIWAFRGYTF	TGTGCCAGCAGTAAGAGGGAAAACATCTGGGCCTTTCGGGGCTACACCTTC
TRBD1	TRBV7-3	-	TRBJ2-1	CASSAQGNNEQFF	TGTGCCAGCAGCGCACAGGGGAACAATGAGCAGTTCTTC
TRBD1	TRBV7-3	-	TRBJ2-1	CASSLMGTGIYNEQFF	TGTGCCAGCAGCTTAATGGGGACAGGGATTTACAATGAGCAGTTCTTC
TRBD1	TRBV5-6	once	TRBJ2-2	CASSGWQGAYGELFF	TGTGCCAGCAGCGGTTGGCAGGGGGCATACGGGGAGCTGTTTTTT
-	TRBV9	-	TRBJ1-1	CASSVVDSNTEAFF	TGTGCCAGCAGCGTAGTAGACAGTAACACTGAAGCTTTCTTT
TRBD2	TRBV5-1	-	TRBJ2-1	CASRLAGGWNEQFF	TGCGCCAGCAGGCTGGCGGGGGGGTGGAATGAGCAGTTCTTC
TRBD1	TRBV7-3	-	TRBJ2-3	CASSRRTGVTDTQYF	TGTGCCAGCAGCCGAAGGACAGGGGTAACAGATACGCAGTATTTT
-	TRBV15	-	TRBJ2-7	CATSRGTGSSYEQYF	TGTGCCACCAGCAGAGGGACCGGGAGCTCCTACGAGCAGTACTTC
-	TRBV27	-	TRBJ2-1	CASSSSTGPEQFF	TGTGCCAGCAGTTCCTCGACAGGTCCTGAGCAGTTCTTC
TRBD2	TRBV14	-	TRBJ2-1	CASAHSGTSKGKGSYNEQFF	TGTGCCAGCGCACACTCCGGGACTAGCAAGGGAAAAGGGTCCTACAATGAGCAGTTCTTC
-	TRBV10-3	-	TRBJ2-3	CAISAKQGPDTQYF	TGTGCCATCAGTGCGAAACAGGGCCCAGATACGCAGTATTTT
-	TRBV11-3	-	TRBJ1-1	CASSPRAGGLNTEAFF	TGTGCCAGCAGCCCAAGAGCGGGGGGATTGAACACTGAAGCTTTCTTT
TRBD2	TRBV7-8	-	TRBJ2-7	CASSLIFTSEDYEQYF	TGTGCCAGCAGCTTAATTTTTACTAGCGAAGACTACGAGCAGTACTTC
-	TRBV9	-	TRBJ2-7	CASSVGSQTLGTYEQYF	TGTGCCAGCAGCGTAGGGAGCCAGACTTTGGGGACCTACGAGCAGTACTTC
TRBD1	TRBV4-1	once	TRBJ2-2	CASSQVGRGIATVAPGELFF	TGCGCCAGCAGCCAAGTTGGCAGGGGGATAGCTACCGTTGCTCCCGGGGAGCTGTTTTTT